The 9 T cell receptor beta chains in this list originate from one sample, sequenced in a study of OX40 agonist ivuxolimab in advanced cancers. Clones were read by immunoSEQ multiplex PCR, and TCRdb kept only the in-frame ones, dropping some. The sample yields 80,000 to 130,000 clones, 90% seen once. The source was CD4+ or CD8+ T cells sorted from blood, collected in a trial of the OX40 agonist ivuxolimab. The receptor set was obtained from an adult with an advanced solid tumor such as melanoma, head and neck, liver or kidney cancer.

The chain carries TRBV5-1 and TRBJ2-3, with TRBD2 matching 15 bases. The junction had 8 bases not matched to a gene; V was cut back by 4 bases and J by 2 bases. Germline V gives CDR1 SGHRS, CDR2 YFSETQ. CDR3 length: 18 residues. The CDR3 DNA follows: TGCGCCAGCAGCGCGGGACTAGCGGGAGGCACCATCACAGATACGCAGTATTTT. It is translated as CASSAGLAGGTITDTQYF.

The V and J genes are TRBV25-1 and TRBJ1-3, with D hard to call. V was clipped by 5 bases and J by 4 bases, with 12 bases between them. This CDR3 contains 14 residues. Germline assignment: CDR1 MGHDK and CDR2 SYGVNS. In DNA, the CDR3 is TGTGCCAGCAGTCCACTTGGCGTAGGAAACACCATATATTTT. As protein: CASSPLGVGNTIYF.

CDR3 sequence (DNA): TGTGCCAGCAGTTTGGTATGGGGGGGGGCGGACACTGAAGCTTTCTTT. The encoded protein is CASSLVWGGADTEAFF. This chain joins TRBV27 and TRBJ1-1; maybe TRBD1 (6 bases). Germline assignment: CDR1 MNHEY and CDR2 SMNVEV (reference sequence). CDR3 length equals 16 residues. Trimming took off 3 bases at V and 3 bases at J, with 17 bases between the two ends.

The rearrangement uses TRBV23-1 and TRBJ2-7; D unclear. TRBV23-1 is treated as an ORF (open reading frame) with a function not yet certain. The ends were cut back, 2 bases at V and 4 bases at J, with 9 bases in the middle. The CDR3 covers 13 residues. CDR3 sequence reads: CASSQRHIYEQYF. CDR3 bases: TGCGCCAGCAGTCAACGACACATATACGAGCAGTACTTC.

This clone was seen only once. This chain joins TRBV7-9 and TRBJ2-5, with D possibly matching TRBD2 (6 bases). Germline V lookup: CDR1 SEHNR, CDR2 FQNEAQ (reference sequence). The CDR3 runs 16 residues. Trimming stripped 3 bases from V and 7 bases from J, with 21 bases between. CDR3 protein: CASSFSWDFGGWTQYF. The CDR3 nucleotides are TGTGCCAGCAGCTTTAGTTGGGACTTCGGGGGTTGGACCCAGTACTTC.

This clone occurred once. The chain carries TRBV6-6 and TRBJ2-7; possibly TRBD1 for D (6 bases). Germline V gene data show CDR1 as MNHNY and CDR2 as SVGAGI (reference sequence). With 4 bases removed from V and 2 bases from J, the gap between germline ends came to 15 bases. The CDR3 has 15 amino acids. The CDR3 nucleotides are TGTGCCAGCAGTTCCAGGACAGAGCTGACCTACGAGCAGTACTTC. As protein: CASSSRTELTYEQYF.

V usage is TRBV6-1 and J usage is TRBJ2-2; tentative D call: TRBD2 (7 bases). This CDR3 is 16 amino acids long. The germline CDR1 and CDR2 sequences are MNHNS and SASEGT. Trimming took 7 bases from V and 6 from J, leaving 21 bases between them. The CDR3 DNA reads TGTGCCAGCACTGATTTACGTCGGGGGGCTGCCGGGGAGCTGTTTTTT. This translates into CASTDLRRGAAGELFF.

The chain carries TRBV5-1 and TRBJ2-3, with D maybe TRBD2 (5 bases). There are 16 residues in the CDR3. Germline CDR1 is SGHRS and CDR2 is YFSETQ. V lost 0 bases to trimming and J lost 2 bases, with 13 bases between them. Here the CDR3 reads CASSLGVASATDTQYF. The CDR3 DNA sequence: TGCGCCAGCAGCTTGGGGGTAGCGAGTGCCACAGATACGCAGTATTTT.

The chain employs TRBV5-6 and TRBJ2-3; 12 positions agree with TRBD2. This CDR3 is built from 16 residues. The V gene end was trimmed by 5 bases and the J gene end by 4 bases; junction bases not matched to a gene: 8. Germline-derived CDR1 and CDR2 are SGHDT and YYEEEE. The CDR3: CASSSRLAGVPDTQYF. CDR3 bases: TGTGCCAGCAGTTCCCGACTAGCGGGAGTCCCAGATACGCAGTATTTT.